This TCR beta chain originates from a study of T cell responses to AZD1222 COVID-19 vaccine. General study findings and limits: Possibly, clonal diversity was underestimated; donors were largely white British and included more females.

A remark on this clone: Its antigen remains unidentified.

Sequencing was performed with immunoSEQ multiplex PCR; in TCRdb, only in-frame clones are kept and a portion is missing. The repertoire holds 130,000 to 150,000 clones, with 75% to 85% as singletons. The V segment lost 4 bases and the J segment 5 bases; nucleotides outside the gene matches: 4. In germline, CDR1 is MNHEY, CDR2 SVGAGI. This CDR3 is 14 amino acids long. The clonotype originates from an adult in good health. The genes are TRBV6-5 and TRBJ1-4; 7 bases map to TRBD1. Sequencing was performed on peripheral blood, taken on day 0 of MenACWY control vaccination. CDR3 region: CASSSGGGNEKLFF. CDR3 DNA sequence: TGTGCCAGCAGTTCAGGGGGGGGGAATGAAAAACTGTTTTTT.